A selection of T cell receptor beta chains follows, all from one sample in a study of cytomegalovirus exposure and HLA in healthy donors. Here immunoSEQ multiplex PCR was the method, and the copy in TCRdb shows in-frame clones only, minus some. The repertoire consists of about 140,000 clones, with roughly 62% occurring once and the leading ten covering 1.8%. The sequencing input was PBMCs. These receptors were taken from a male donor in good health and CMV-seronegative. The CDR3 runs from the conserved cysteine through the conserved F or W.

TRBV28	14	TRBJ2-7	CASTGQEVSYEQYF
TRBV7-2	12	TRBJ1-4	CASSLDSEKLFF
TRBV25-1	16	TRBJ1-2	CASSESRTGGYYGYTF
TRBV19	13	TRBJ1-3	CASEDRTGNTIYF
TRBV11-2	13	TRBJ1-4	CASSLDPGEKLFF
TRBV2	14	TRBJ2-5	CATSGTGAGETQYF
TRBV30	16	TRBJ2-7	CAWSVQWGGVADEQYF
TRBV7-8	15	TRBJ2-1	CASSFLTSGVDEQFF
TRBV28	15	TRBJ1-3	CASSLGGIPGNTIYF
TRBV18	13	TRBJ1-3	CASSPASGNTIYF
TRBV30	16	TRBJ2-7	CAWSPRGRGDGAEQYF
TRBV5-4	14	TRBJ1-2	CASSLGGDRGADTF
TRBV5-4	15	TRBJ1-1	CASRSDRVVNTEAFF
TRBV7-7	16	TRBJ2-2	CASSPRSGGNTGELFF
TRBV11-2	14	TRBJ1-4	CASSTRVTDEKLFF
TRBV29-1	17	TRBJ2-1	CSVVGSWRVGSYNEQFF